What follows are 3 T cell receptor beta chains derived from one specimen sequenced in a study of T cell responses to AZD1222 COVID-19 vaccine. Assay: immunoSEQ multiplex PCR; the TCRdb copy retains only in-frame clones and omits some. The sample carries about 81,000 clones, around 93% recorded once. The sample here was peripheral blood, taken 28 days after the second AZD1222 dose. All receptors come from an adult who received the AZD1222 COVID-19 vaccine.

This clone was observed a few times. The chain is built from TRBV19 and TRBJ1-4; unclear D gene. This CDR3 is 15 amino acids long. The V end lost 3 bases, the J end lost 5 bases, and 13 bases lay between the germline ends. Per the germline V gene, CDR1 is LNHDA and CDR2 is SQIVND (reference sequence). The DNA for the CDR3 is TGTGCCAGTAGTATTCGGTCGGCGGACAATGAAAAACTGTTTTTT. It yields the protein CASSIRSADNEKLFF.

In DNA, the CDR3 is TGTGCCAGCAGTTTAACGGGGGAAGCTTTCTTT. Translation gives CASSLTGEAFF. The rearrangement links TRBV12-3 or TRBV12-4 to TRBJ1-1; D gene ambiguous. The V and J ends lost 2 bases and 8 bases respectively, with 6 bases between them. The CDR3 contains 11 residues.

The genes are TRBV11-2 and TRBJ2-5; TRBD1 is a possible D gene (5 bases). Germline CDR1 reads SGHAT; CDR2 reads FQNNGV. V lost 4 bases and J lost 2, with 11 bases in between. There are 14 residues in the CDR3. CDR3 sequence reads: CASSSTATQETQYF. The CDR3 DNA is TGTGCCAGCAGCTCGACAGCCACTCAAGAGACCCAGTACTTC.